These T cell receptor beta chains were read from a single sample in a study of early T cells in non-severe SARS-CoV-2 infection. TCRdb independently ran MiXCR on the 5' RACE reads; one entry per CDR3 protein. The table has over 50,000 distinct CDR3 sequences, less than 14% seen once. Sequenced material: whole blood. All receptors derive from an adult who was a healthcare worker with PCR-confirmed SARS-CoV-2 infection or an uninfected control (not recorded which). Both conserved end residues are trimmed from each CDR3. The order of the fields is J gene, V gene, CDR3 protein.

J gene: TRBJ2-1
V gene: TRBV6-2/TRBV6-3
CDR3 protein: ASSYALGEQF

J gene: TRBJ2-7
V gene: TRBV12-3/TRBV12-4
CDR3 protein: ASSPRTAATYYEQY

J gene: TRBJ2-5
V gene: TRBV13
CDR3 protein: ASSTGQPKETQY

J gene: TRBJ1-2
V gene: TRBV4-2
CDR3 protein: ASSQGINYGYT

J gene: TRBJ2-1
V gene: TRBV15
CDR3 protein: ATSRVPSGGNEQF

J gene: TRBJ2-5
V gene: TRBV10-2
CDR3 protein: ASSEYLDHPGRY

J gene: TRBJ2-3
V gene: TRBV6-5
CDR3 protein: ASRPTRVSADTQY

J gene: TRBJ2-1
V gene: TRBV7-9
CDR3 protein: ASSLTSGAYDEQF

J gene: TRBJ1-2
V gene: TRBV18
CDR3 protein: ASSPIHRGEKGYT

J gene: TRBJ2-1
V gene: TRBV12-3/TRBV12-4
CDR3 protein: ASSLTSGRNEQF

J gene: TRBJ1-3
V gene: TRBV30
CDR3 protein: AWSVGGNTIY

J gene: TRBJ1-1
V gene: TRBV4-3
CDR3 protein: ASTLNAGVLGEAF

J gene: TRBJ2-2
V gene: TRBV2
CDR3 protein: ASSEQSGGELF

J gene: TRBJ2-5
V gene: TRBV7-6
CDR3 protein: ASSLGFAGGRETQY

J gene: TRBJ1-6
V gene: TRBV6-6
CDR3 protein: ASSIGQGNNSPLH

J gene: TRBJ1-6
V gene: TRBV7-9
CDR3 protein: ASSLIRQNSPLH

J gene: TRBJ2-3
V gene: TRBV29-1
CDR3 protein: SLRLRGSTDTQY

J gene: TRBJ2-3
V gene: TRBV12-3/TRBV12-4
CDR3 protein: ASSLVRLAGKGDTQY

J gene: TRBJ2-1
V gene: TRBV30
CDR3 protein: AWTGGGAYNEQF

J gene: TRBJ2-5
V gene: TRBV4-1
CDR3 protein: ASSLEDSRGDETQY

J gene: TRBJ2-7
V gene: TRBV11-3
CDR3 protein: ASSIPGQAYEQY

J gene: TRBJ2-5
V gene: TRBV5-4
CDR3 protein: ASSLMPPEETQY

J gene: TRBJ2-7
V gene: TRBV19
CDR3 protein: ASSTIGTAYEQY

J gene: TRBJ1-1
V gene: TRBV6-2/TRBV6-3
CDR3 protein: ASSYSSSRATEAF

J gene: TRBJ1-1
V gene: TRBV20-1
CDR3 protein: SARRDRGDNTEAF

J gene: TRBJ1-6
V gene: TRBV18
CDR3 protein: ASSPPPATNSPLH

J gene: TRBJ1-2
V gene: TRBV2
CDR3 protein: ASSPFGNRGYT

J gene: TRBJ2-5
V gene: TRBV11-2
CDR3 protein: ASSLGAGQQETQY

J gene: TRBJ1-1
V gene: TRBV5-1
CDR3 protein: ASSAEQGRTEAF

J gene: TRBJ2-4
V gene: TRBV20-1
CDR3 protein: SASYRGREY

J gene: TRBJ1-5
V gene: TRBV7-2
CDR3 protein: ASSFSRQGERRQPQH

J gene: TRBJ2-2
V gene: TRBV29-1
CDR3 protein: SVGANTGELF

J gene: TRBJ2-7
V gene: TRBV10-1
CDR3 protein: ASSEERGDSYEQY

J gene: TRBJ2-2
V gene: TRBV7-8
CDR3 protein: ASSPGLAGTNTGELF

J gene: TRBJ1-2
V gene: TRBV7-9
CDR3 protein: ASSLSAYYGYT

J gene: TRBJ2-6
V gene: TRBV9
CDR3 protein: ASSVSGANVLT

J gene: TRBJ2-2
V gene: TRBV6-6
CDR3 protein: ASKGGIGGELF

J gene: TRBJ2-5
V gene: TRBV5-1
CDR3 protein: ASSPSSKETQY

J gene: TRBJ1-1
V gene: TRBV6-2/TRBV6-3
CDR3 protein: ASSYLGLGDTEAF

J gene: TRBJ2-1
V gene: TRBV19
CDR3 protein: ASSPLTDMYNEQF

J gene: TRBJ2-5
V gene: TRBV5-4
CDR3 protein: ASSLFQETQY